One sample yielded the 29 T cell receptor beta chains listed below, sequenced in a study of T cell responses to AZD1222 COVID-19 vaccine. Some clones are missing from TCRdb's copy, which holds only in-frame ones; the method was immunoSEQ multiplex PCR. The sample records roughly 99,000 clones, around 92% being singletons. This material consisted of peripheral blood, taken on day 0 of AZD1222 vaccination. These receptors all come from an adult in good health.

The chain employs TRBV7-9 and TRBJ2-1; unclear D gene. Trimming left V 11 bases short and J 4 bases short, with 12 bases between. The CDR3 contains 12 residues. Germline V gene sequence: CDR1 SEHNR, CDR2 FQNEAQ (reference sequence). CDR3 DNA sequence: TGTGCCGAAAAGGAGTATTACAATGAGCAGTTCTTC. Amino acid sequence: CAEKEYYNEQFF.

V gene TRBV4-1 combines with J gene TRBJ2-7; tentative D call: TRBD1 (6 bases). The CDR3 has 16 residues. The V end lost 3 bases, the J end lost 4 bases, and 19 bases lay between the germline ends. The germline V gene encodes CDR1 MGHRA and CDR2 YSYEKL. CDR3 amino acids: CASSHSGAPGVYEQYF. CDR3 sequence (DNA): TGCGCCAGCAGCCATTCAGGGGCTCCTGGGGTATACGAGCAGTACTTC.

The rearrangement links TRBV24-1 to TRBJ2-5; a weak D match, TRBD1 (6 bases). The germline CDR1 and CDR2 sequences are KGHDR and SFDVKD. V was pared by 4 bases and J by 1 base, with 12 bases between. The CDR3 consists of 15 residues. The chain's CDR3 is CATSDTTGTQETQYF. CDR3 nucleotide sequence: TGTGCCACCAGTGACACTACAGGGACCCAAGAGACCCAGTACTTC.

CDR3 sequence (DNA): TGCGCCAGCAGCCCGCCGGCCTCTCCGAGGACCCAGTACTTC. It is translated as CASSPPASPRTQYF. This rearrangement joins TRBV4-1 to TRBJ2-5; the D is unclear. Per germline, CDR1 MGHRA and CDR2 YSYEKL. V lost 4 bases and J 7 bases, leaving 16 bases between the germline ends. The CDR3 loop spans 14 amino acids.

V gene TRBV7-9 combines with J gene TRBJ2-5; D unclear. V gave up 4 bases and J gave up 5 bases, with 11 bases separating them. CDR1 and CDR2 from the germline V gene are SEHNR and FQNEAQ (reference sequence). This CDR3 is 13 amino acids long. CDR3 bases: TGTGCCAGCAGCTATATTTCGTCGGAGACCCAGTACTTC. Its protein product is CASSYISSETQYF.

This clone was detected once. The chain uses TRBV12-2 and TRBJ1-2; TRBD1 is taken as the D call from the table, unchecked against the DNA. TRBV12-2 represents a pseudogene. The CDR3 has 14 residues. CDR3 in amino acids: CASRCAGTGYGYTF. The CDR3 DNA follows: TGTGCAAGTCGCTGCGCCGGGACAGGCTATGGCTACACCTTC.

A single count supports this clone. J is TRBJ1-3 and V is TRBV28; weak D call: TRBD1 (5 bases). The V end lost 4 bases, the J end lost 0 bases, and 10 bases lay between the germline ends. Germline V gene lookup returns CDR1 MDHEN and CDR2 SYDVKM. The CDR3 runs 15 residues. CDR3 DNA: TGTGCCAGCAGTTGGTGGGGCTACTCTGGAAACACCATATATTTT. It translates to CASSWWGYSGNTIYF.

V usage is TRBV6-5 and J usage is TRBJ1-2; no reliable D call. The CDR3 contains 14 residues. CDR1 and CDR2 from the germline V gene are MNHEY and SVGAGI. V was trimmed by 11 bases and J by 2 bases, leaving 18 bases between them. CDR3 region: CAGKRALGNYGYTF. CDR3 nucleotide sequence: TGTGCCGGCAAGCGGGCCCTGGGAAACTATGGCTACACCTTC.

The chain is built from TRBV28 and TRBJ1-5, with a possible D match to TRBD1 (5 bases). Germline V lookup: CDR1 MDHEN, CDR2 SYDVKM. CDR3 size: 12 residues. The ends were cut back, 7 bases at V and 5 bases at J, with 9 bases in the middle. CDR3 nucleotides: TGTGCCAGCAACAGGTTAGATCAGCCCCAGCATTTT. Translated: CASNRLDQPQHF.

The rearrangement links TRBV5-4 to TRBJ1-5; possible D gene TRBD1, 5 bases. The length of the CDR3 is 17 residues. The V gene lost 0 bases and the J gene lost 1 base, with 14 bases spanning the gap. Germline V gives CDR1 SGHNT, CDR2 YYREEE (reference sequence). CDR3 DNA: TGTGCCAGCAGCTTGGACGGCGGGGCAGGGAGCAATCAGCCCCAGCATTTT. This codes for CASSLDGGAGSNQPQHF.

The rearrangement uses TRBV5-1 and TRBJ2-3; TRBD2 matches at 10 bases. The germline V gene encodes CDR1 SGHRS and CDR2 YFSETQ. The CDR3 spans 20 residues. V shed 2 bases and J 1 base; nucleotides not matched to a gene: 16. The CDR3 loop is CASSFRSGRAGIVGTDTQYF. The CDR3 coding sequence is TGCGCCAGCAGCTTTCGGAGCGGGAGGGCCGGGATCGTTGGCACAGATACGCAGTATTTT.

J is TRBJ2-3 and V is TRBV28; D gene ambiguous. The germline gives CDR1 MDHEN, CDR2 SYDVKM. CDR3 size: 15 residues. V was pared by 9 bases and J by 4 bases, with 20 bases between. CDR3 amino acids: CASPARGQVADTQYF. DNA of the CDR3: TGTGCCAGTCCAGCGAGAGGTCAGGTCGCAGATACGCAGTATTTT.

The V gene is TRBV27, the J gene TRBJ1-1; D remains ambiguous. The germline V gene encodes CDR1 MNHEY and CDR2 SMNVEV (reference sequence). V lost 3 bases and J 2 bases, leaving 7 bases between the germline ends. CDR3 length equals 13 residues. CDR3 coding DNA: TGTGCCAGCAGTTTGGTTAGTAACACTGAAGCTTTCTTT. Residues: CASSLVSNTEAFF.

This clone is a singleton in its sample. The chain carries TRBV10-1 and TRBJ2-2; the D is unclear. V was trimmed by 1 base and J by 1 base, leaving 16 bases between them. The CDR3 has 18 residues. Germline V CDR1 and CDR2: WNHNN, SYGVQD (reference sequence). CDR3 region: CASSEYPDPFENTGELFF. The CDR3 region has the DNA TGCGCCAGCAGTGAGTATCCGGACCCATTCGAGAACACCGGGGAGCTGTTTTTT.

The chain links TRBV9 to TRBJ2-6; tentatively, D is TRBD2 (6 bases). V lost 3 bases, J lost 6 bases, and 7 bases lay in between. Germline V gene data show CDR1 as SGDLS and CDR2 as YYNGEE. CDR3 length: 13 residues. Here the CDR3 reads CASSAGEANVLTF. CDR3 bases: TGTGCCAGCAGCGCGGGGGAGGCCAACGTCCTGACTTTC.

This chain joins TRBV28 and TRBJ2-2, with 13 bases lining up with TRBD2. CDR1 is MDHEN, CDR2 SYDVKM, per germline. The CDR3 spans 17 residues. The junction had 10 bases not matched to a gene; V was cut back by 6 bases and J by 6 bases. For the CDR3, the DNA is TGTGCCAGCAGCCCTACAATACTAGCGGGAGGGCCCGGGGAGCTGTTTTTT. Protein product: CASSPTILAGGPGELFF.

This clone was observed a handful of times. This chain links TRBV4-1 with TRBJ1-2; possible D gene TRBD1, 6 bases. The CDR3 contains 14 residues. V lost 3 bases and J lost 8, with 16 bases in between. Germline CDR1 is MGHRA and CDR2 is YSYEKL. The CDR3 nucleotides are TGCGCCAGCAGCCAGTCTACAGGGTCTGTGGGCTACACCTTC. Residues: CASSQSTGSVGYTF.

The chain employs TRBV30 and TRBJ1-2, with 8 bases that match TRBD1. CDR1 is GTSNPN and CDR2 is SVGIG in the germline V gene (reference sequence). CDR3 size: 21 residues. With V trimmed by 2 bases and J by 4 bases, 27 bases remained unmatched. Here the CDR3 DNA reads TGTGCCTGGAGTCCATCTCTCTGGCAGGCGGGACAGGTCTTTGTCGCCTATGGCTACACCTTC. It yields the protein CAWSPSLWQAGQVFVAYGYTF.

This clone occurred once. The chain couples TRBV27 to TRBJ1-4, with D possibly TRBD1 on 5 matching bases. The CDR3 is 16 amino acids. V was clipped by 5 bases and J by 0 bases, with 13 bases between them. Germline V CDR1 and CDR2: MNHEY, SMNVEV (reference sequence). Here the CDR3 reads CASSPPPGATNEKLFF. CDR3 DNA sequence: TGTGCCAGCAGTCCTCCCCCGGGGGCAACTAATGAAAAACTGTTTTTT.

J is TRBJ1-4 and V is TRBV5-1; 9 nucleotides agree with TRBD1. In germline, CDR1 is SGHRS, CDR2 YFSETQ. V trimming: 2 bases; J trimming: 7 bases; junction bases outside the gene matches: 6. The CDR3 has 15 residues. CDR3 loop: CASSLAGQGPEKLFF. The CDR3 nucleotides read TGCGCCAGCAGCTTAGCGGGACAGGGACCTGAAAAACTGTTTTTT.

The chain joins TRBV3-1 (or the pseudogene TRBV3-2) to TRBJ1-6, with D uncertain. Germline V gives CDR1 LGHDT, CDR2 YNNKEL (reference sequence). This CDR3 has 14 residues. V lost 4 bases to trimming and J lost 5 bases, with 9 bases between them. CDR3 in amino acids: CASSLGVDNSPLHF. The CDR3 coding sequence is TGTGCCAGCAGCCTCGGGGTGGATAATTCACCCCTCCACTTT.

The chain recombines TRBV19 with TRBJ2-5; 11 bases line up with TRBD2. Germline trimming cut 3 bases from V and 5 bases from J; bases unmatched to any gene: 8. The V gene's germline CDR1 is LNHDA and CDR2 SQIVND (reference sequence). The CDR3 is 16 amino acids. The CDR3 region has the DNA TGTGCCAGTAGTATGGGGACTAGCGGAGGCCGGGAGACCCAGTACTTC. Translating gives CASSMGTSGGRETQYF. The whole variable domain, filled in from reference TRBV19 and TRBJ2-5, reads DGGITQSPKYLFRKEGQNVTLSCEQNLNHDAMYWYRQDPGQGLRLIYYSQIVNDFQKGDIAEGYSVSREKKESFPLTVTSAQKNPTAFYLCASSMGTSGGRETQYFGPGTRLLVL.

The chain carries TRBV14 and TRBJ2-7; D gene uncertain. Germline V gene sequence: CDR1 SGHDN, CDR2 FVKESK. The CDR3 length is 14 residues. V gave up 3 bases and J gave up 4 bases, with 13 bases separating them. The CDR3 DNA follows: TGTGCCAGCAGCCACCTGGGAAGGGCTTACGAGCAGTACTTC. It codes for CASSHLGRAYEQYF.

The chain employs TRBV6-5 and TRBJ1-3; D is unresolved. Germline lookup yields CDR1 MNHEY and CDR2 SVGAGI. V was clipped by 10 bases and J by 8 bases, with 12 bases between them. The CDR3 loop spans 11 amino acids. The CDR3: CATARYDTIYF. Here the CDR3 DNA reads TGTGCCACCGCTCGTTATGACACCATATATTTT.

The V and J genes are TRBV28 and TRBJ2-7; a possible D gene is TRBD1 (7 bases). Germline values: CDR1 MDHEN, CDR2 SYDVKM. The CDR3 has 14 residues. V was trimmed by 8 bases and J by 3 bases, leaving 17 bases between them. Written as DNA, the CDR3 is TGTGCCAGCGTGACCGGGACAGCGGGCTACGAGCAGTACTTC. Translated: CASVTGTAGYEQYF.

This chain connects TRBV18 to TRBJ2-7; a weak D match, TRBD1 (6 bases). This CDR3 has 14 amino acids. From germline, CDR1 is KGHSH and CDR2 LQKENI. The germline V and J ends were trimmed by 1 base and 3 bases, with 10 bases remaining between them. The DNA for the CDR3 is TGTGCCAGCTCACCACAGCAGGGGCTCTACGAGCAGTACTTC. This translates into CASSPQQGLYEQYF. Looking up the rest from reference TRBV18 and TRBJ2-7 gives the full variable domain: NAGVMQNPRHLVRRRGQEARLRCSPMKGHSHVYWYRQLPEEGLKFMVYLQKENIIDESGMPKERFSAEFPKEGPSILRIQQVVRGDSAAYFCASSPQQGLYEQYFGPGTRLTVT.

CDR3 residues: CASSEPQGGSGNTIYF. The CDR3 DNA follows: TGTGCCAGCAGTGAACCTCAGGGAGGCTCTGGAAACACCATATATTTT. The chain links TRBV28 to TRBJ1-3, with D perhaps TRBD1 (5 bases). Trimming shortened V by 5 bases and J by 0 bases, and 14 bases separated the two germline ends. The CDR3 extends over 16 amino acids. CDR1 and CDR2 (germline): MDHEN, SYDVKM.

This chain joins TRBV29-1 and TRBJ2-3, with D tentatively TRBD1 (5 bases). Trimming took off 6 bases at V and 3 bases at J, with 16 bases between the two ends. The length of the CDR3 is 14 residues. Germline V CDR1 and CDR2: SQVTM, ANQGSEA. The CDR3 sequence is CSVRQLLGTDTQYF. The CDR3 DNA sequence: TGCAGCGTGAGACAGTTGCTAGGAACAGATACGCAGTATTTT.

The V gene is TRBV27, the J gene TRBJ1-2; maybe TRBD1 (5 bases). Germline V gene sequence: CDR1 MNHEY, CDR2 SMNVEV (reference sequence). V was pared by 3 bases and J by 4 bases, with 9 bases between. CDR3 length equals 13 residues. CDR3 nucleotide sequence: TGTGCCAGCAGTTTCGACAGACTCTATGGCTACACCTTC. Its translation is CASSFDRLYGYTF.